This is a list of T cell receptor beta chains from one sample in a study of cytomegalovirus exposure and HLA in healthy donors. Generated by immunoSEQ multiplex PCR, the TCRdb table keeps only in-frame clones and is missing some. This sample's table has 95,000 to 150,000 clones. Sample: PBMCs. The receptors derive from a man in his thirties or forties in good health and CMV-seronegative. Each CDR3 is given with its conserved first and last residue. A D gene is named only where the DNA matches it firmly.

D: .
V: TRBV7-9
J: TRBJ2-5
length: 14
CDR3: CASSFSTGQETQYF
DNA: TGTGCCAGCAGCTTTTCGACAGGACAAGAGACCCAGTACTTC

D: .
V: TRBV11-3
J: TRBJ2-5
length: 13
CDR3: CASSPGQRETQYF
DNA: TGTGCCAGCAGCCCCGGACAGCGAGAGACCCAGTACTTC

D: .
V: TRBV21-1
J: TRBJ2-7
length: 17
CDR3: CASSKVRGQEITYEQYF
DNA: TGTGCCAGCAGCAAAGTGAGGGGACAGGAAATTACCTACGAGCAGTACTTC

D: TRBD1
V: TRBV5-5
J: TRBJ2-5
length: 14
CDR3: CASSLADSIDRVYF
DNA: TGTGCCAGCAGCTTGGCCGATTCCATTGACAGGGTGTACTTC

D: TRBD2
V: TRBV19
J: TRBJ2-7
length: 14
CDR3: CASSMGTSSYEQYF
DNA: TGTGCCAGTAGTATGGGGACTAGCTCCTACGAGCAGTACTTC

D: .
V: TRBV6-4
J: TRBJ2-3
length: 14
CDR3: CASSAEGSTDTQYF
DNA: TGTGCCAGCAGTGCCGAGGGTAGCACAGATACGCAGTATTTT

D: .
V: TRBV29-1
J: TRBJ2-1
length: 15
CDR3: CSVDWPLADYNEQFF
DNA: TGCAGCGTTGACTGGCCCTTAGCGGACTACAATGAGCAGTTCTTC

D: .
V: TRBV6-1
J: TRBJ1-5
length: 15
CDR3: CASRRGFGSGQPQHF
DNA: TGTGCCAGCAGACGGGGGTTCGGATCTGGTCAGCCCCAGCATTTT

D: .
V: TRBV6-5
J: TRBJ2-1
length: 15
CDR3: CASSYDGSSYNEQFF
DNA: TGTGCCAGCAGTTACGACGGGAGCTCCTACAATGAGCAGTTCTTC

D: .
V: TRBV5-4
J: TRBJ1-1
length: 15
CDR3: CASSLAGTGNTEAFF
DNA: TGTGCCAGCAGCTTGGCCGGCACAGGGAACACTGAAGCTTTCTTT

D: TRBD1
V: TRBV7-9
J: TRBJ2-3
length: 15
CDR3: CASSSGQGSEDTQYF
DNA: TGTGCCAGCAGCTCGGGACAGGGGTCAGAGGATACGCAGTATTTT

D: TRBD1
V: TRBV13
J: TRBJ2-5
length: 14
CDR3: CTSSLRTGQETQYF
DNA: TGTACCAGCAGCTTAAGGACAGGCCAAGAGACCCAGTACTTC

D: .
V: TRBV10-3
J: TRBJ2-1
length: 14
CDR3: CAASSGLSYNEQFF
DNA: TGTGCCGCTTCAAGTGGCCTCTCCTACAATGAGCAGTTCTTC

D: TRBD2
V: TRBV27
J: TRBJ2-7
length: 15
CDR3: CASRITSGSTYEQYF
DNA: TGTGCCAGCAGGATAACTAGCGGGAGTACGTACGAGCAGTACTTC

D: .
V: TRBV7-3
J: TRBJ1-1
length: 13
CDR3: CASSLTSEGEAFF
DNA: TGTGCCAGCAGCTTAACTTCGGAGGGTGAAGCTTTCTTT

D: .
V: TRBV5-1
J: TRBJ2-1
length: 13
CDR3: CASSEPSYNEQFF
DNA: TGCGCCAGCAGCGAGCCCTCCTACAATGAGCAGTTCTTC

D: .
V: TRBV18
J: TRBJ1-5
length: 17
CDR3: CASSPSAGTSSNQPQHF
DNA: TGTGCCAGCTCACCATCTGCGGGCACTTCTAGCAATCAGCCCCAGCATTTT

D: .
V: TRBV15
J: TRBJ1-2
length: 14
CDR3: CATSGNSQFYGYTF
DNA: TGTGCCACCAGCGGTAACAGTCAATTCTATGGCTACACCTTC

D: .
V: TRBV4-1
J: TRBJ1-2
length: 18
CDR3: CASSHPRNLQGLDYGYTF
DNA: TGCGCCAGCAGCCACCCTAGGAACCTCCAGGGGCTAGACTATGGCTACACCTTC

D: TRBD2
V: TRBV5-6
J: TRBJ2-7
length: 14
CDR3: CASSLGRRGSEQYF
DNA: TGTGCCAGCAGCTTAGGGCGGCGGGGGAGCGAGCAGTACTTC

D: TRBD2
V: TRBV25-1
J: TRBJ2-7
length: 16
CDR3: CASSVGLAGPPYEQYF
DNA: TGTGCCAGCAGTGTGGGGCTAGCGGGCCCGCCCTACGAGCAGTACTTC

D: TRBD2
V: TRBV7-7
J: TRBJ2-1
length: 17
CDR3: CASSLSPPGLAYNEQFF
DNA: TGTGCCAGCAGCTTAAGCCCTCCGGGACTAGCCTACAATGAGCAGTTCTTC

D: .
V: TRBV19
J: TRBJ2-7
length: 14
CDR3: CASSEQASSYEQYF
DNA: TGTGCCAGTAGTGAACAGGCCAGCTCCTACGAGCAGTACTTC